The 3 T cell receptor beta chains given below trace back to one sample, sequenced in a study of blood T cell repertoires in COVID-19. Libraries were prepared by immunoSEQ multiplex PCR; TCRdb keeps only in-frame clonotypes and omits some of them. The sample records about 180,000 clones, 80% to 85% being singletons. Sequencing input: peripheral blood. The receptors stem from a woman aged 40 to 55 with COVID-19, enrolled during active disease.

This clone was seen a handful of times. This chain's CDR3 is CASSLALGTPGEQYF. CDR3 bases: TGCGCCAGCAGCTTGGCCCTTGGGACACCAGGCGAGCAGTACTTC. The chain has TRBV5-1 and TRBJ2-7; TRBD1 might be the D (6 bases). This CDR3 is 15 amino acids long. Per the germline V gene, CDR1 is SGHRS and CDR2 is YFSETQ. Trimming took 0 bases from V and 6 from J, leaving 16 bases between them.

The CDR3 spells CASSASGGYNEQFF. CDR3 nucleotide sequence: TGTGCCAGCAGTGCTAGCGGGGGGTACAATGAGCAGTTCTTC. This sequence joins TRBV2 and TRBJ2-1; TRBD2 aligns across 11 bases. The trim removed 4 bases at V and 4 bases at J, leaving 0 bases unmatched. The CDR3 extends over 14 amino acids. Germline CDR1 SNHLY, CDR2 FYNNEI.

The CDR3 region has the DNA TGTGCCAGCGGGCGGGGTTCTGAAGCTTTCTTT. Amino acid sequence: CASGRGSEAFF. V and J are TRBV7-9 and TRBJ1-1; D is ambiguous. Trimming took off 8 bases at V and 6 bases at J, with 10 bases between the two ends. Germline-derived CDR1 and CDR2 are SEHNR and FQNEAQ (reference sequence). The CDR3 covers 11 residues.